Below, 29 T cell receptor beta chains from the same sample are listed, as sequenced in a study of breast tumors, draining lymph nodes, adjacent tissues. TCRdb used MiXCR to reprocess the multiplex PCR reads, holding one entry per CDR3 protein. The table shows approximately 300,000 distinct CDR3 sequences, with 30% occurring only once. Axillary draining lymph nodes of breast cancer patients supplied the node samples. The specimen sequenced was axillary lymph node tissue. The receptors derive from a female donor with breast cancer. Some clones in this sample may be carry-over from other donors' samples.

V and J are TRBV3-2 and TRBJ1-2. TRBV3-2 is designated a pseudogene. The CDR3 covers 17 residues. The CDR3, as DNA: TGTGCCAGCTCAGACGCCCGGGCCTCCTATGGGGTGAATGGCTACACCTTC. Its protein product is CASSDARASYGVNGYTF.

This clonotype was seen ten or more times. The gene calls are TRBV7-3 and TRBJ2-1; 13 bases agree with TRBD2. Germline loops: CDR1 SGHTA, CDR2 FQGTGA. Trimming removed 7 bases from V and 8 bases from J; junction bases left unmatched: 5. The CDR3 loop spans 14 amino acids. DNA of the CDR3: TGTGCCAGCAAACTAGCGGGAGGGCCGCATGAGCAGTTCTTC. It encodes CASKLAGGPHEQFF.

The V and J genes are TRBV28 and TRBJ1-4; possibly TRBD1 for D (6 bases). Trimming removed 5 bases at V and 6 bases at J, with 13 bases between. Per the germline V gene, CDR1 is MDHEN and CDR2 is SYDVKM. The CDR3 contains 14 residues. CDR3 protein: CASSTGSGDEKLFF. In DNA, the CDR3 is TGTGCCAGCAGTACAGGGAGCGGGGATGAAAAACTGTTTTTT. The full variable domain, with the rest looked up from reference TRBV28 and TRBJ1-4, is DVKVTQSSRYLVKRTGEKVFLECVQDMDHENMFWYRQDPGLGLRLIYFSYDVKMKEKGDIPEGYSVSREKKERFSLILESASTNQTSMYLCASSTGSGDEKLFFGSGTQLSVL.

This clonotype has at least ten counts. DNA for the CDR3: TGCAGTGCAGACGACACGGGTGGGTCCTATAATTCACCCCTCCACTTT. Encoded protein: CSADDTGGSYNSPLHF. The rearrangement uses TRBV20-1 and TRBJ1-6; D ambiguous. The germline V gene encodes CDR1 DFQATT and CDR2 SNEGSKA (reference sequence). Trimming left V 6 bases short and J 1 base short, with 16 bases between. The CDR3 is made up of 16 amino acids.

This clonotype was observed at least ten times. The chain uses TRBV5-1 and TRBJ2-3, with 10 bases aligning to TRBD2. Losses at the gene ends were 0 bases for V and 2 bases for J; bases not matched to a gene: 15. The CDR3 consists of 20 residues. From germline, CDR1 is SGHRS and CDR2 YFSETQ. In nucleotides, the CDR3 is TGCGCCAGCAGCTTGGGCGGGTCTAGCGGGAGTGGGGCCTACACAGATACGCAGTATTTT. Residues: CASSLGGSSGSGAYTDTQYF. Full variable domain (rest looked up from reference TRBV5-1 and TRBJ2-3): KAGVTQTPRYLIKTRGQQVTLSCSPISGHRSVSWYQQTPGQGLQFLFEYFSETQRNKGNFPGRFSGRQFSNSRSEMNVSTLELGDSALYLCASSLGGSSGSGAYTDTQYFGPGTRLTVL.

This clonotype was counted at least ten times. V gene TRBV19 combines with J gene TRBJ2-5, with TRBD2 matching 10 bases. Germline values: CDR1 LNHDA, CDR2 SQIVND (reference sequence). The CDR3 totals 13 residues. V dropped 8 bases and J dropped 5; count of bases not matched to a gene: 5. The CDR3, as DNA: TGTGCCAGTTCCTCAGCGGGAGGGGAGACCCAGTACTTC. Amino acid sequence: CASSSAGGETQYF.

As regards this clonotype: A much larger clone differs from this one at a single base, so this may be a read error. The missing conserved phenylalanine or tryptophan at the end of this CDR3 makes a read error likely. This rearrangement joins TRBV20-1 to TRBJ2-7, with D perhaps matching TRBD1 or TRBD2 (5 bases each). CDR3 length equals 15 residues. The germline gives CDR1 DFQATT, CDR2 SNEGSKA (reference sequence). Trimming removed 4 bases from V and 6 bases from J, with 22 bases in between. This CDR3 reads CSATPPGGPGTEQYL. The CDR3 DNA follows: TGCAGTGCTACCCCCCCCGGTGGGCCAGGGACCGAGCAGTACCTC.

There are a few counts of this clonotype. This may be a read error, as it is one base from a much larger clone. This chain uses TRBV19 with TRBJ2-5, with TRBD1 matching 11 bases. The CDR3 is 14 amino acids. With V trimmed by 6 bases and J by 9 bases, 9 bases remained unmatched. The germline V gene encodes CDR1 LNHDA and CDR2 SQIVND (reference sequence). CDR3 nucleotide sequence: TGTGCCAGTAGCCCTCGACCGGGACAGGGGGCCCAGTACTTC. It is translated as CASSPRPGQGAQYF.

The table lists this clonotype with many counts. V usage is TRBV9 and J usage is TRBJ1-3, with 8 bases identical to TRBD1. CDR1 and CDR2 from the germline V gene are SGDLS and YYNGEE. Losses at the gene ends were 3 bases for V and 0 bases for J; bases not matched to a gene: 8. The CDR3 totals 17 residues. As DNA, the CDR3 is TGTGCCAGCAGCGCGTCCGGGACAGGAGTCTCTGGAAACACCATATATTTT. Protein product: CASSASGTGVSGNTIYF.

This clonotype was detected only once. Given a much more abundant clone one base away, this may be a read error. This chain links TRBV5-6 with TRBJ2-7, with unresolved D. The CDR3 has 15 residues. Germline V gene data show CDR1 as SGHDT and CDR2 as YYEEEE. CDR3 DNA sequence: TGTGCCAGCAGACCCGACCCTTCCCGCTCCTCGGAGCAGCACTTC. It codes for CASRPDPSRSSEQHF. Filled out from reference TRBV5-6 and TRBJ2-7, the complete variable domain reads DAGVTQSPTHLIKTRGQQVTLRCSPKSGHDTVSWYQQALGQGPQFIFQYYEEEERQRGNFPDRFSGHQFPNYSSELNVNALLLGDSALYLCASRPDPSRSSEQHFGPGTRLTVT.

For this clonotype: A single base separates this from a much larger clone, so it may be a read error. The chain carries TRBV6-2 or TRBV6-3 and TRBJ1-5; a possible D gene is TRBD1 (6 bases). This CDR3 region has 13 residues. The V end lost 5 bases, the J end lost 6 bases, and 11 bases lay between the germline ends. CDR1 is MNHEY, CDR2 SVGEGT, per germline. CDR3 in DNA: TGTGCCAGCAGTCACCGGGGGGCTCAGCCCCAGCATTTT. Protein: CASSHRGAQPQHF.

J is TRBJ2-5 and V is TRBV12-3 or TRBV12-4; unclear D gene. Trimming removed 1 base from V and 1 base from J, with 10 bases in between. The CDR3 is 15 residues long. CDR3 protein: CASSLDVGLQETQYF. CDR3 in DNA: TGTGCCAGCAGTTTAGATGTGGGTCTCCAAGAGACCCAGTACTTC.

The chain recombines TRBV6-2 or TRBV6-3 with TRBJ2-1, with 7 bases aligning to TRBD2. This CDR3 has 14 residues. V lost 6 bases to trimming and J lost 3 bases; unmatched junction nucleotides: 5. The germline V gene encodes CDR1 MNHEY and CDR2 SVGEGT. Written as DNA, the CDR3 is TGTGCCAGCAGGGGGGGGAGCCTCTACAATGAGCAGTTCTTC. Translated, it gives CASRGGSLYNEQFF.

About this clonotype: A much larger clone differs from this one at a single base, so this may be a read error. The chain joins TRBV30 to TRBJ1-6; no firm D call. The germline V and J ends were trimmed by 2 bases and 3 bases, with 8 bases remaining between them. CDR1 is GTSNPN and CDR2 is SVGIG in the germline V gene (reference sequence). This CDR3 spans 14 amino acids. The CDR3 DNA reads as TGTGCCTGGAGTACAGTTAGCTATAATTCACCCCTCCACTTT. It is translated as CAWSTVSYNSPLHF.

This clonotype was detected many times. The V gene is TRBV7-2, the J gene TRBJ2-1, with a tentative D call TRBD2 (7 bases). The length of the CDR3 is 15 residues. Germline-derived CDR1 and CDR2 are SGHTA and FQGNSA. The V gene lost 5 bases and the J gene lost 9 bases, with 20 bases spanning the gap. For the CDR3, the DNA is TGTGCCAGCAGCACACGCGGGGGCCAAGGCTCTGAGCAGTTCTTC. Its translation is CASSTRGGQGSEQFF.

This clonotype was recorded many times. The rearrangement joins TRBV19 to TRBJ2-1, with 7 bases identical to TRBD1. CDR3 length equals 15 residues. V was pared by 3 bases and J by 5 bases, with 7 bases of the junction left unmatched. Germline lookup yields CDR1 LNHDA and CDR2 SQIVND (reference sequence). The CDR3 sequence is CASSIPGQNNNEQFF. For the CDR3, the DNA is TGTGCCAGTAGTATCCCGGGACAGAATAACAATGAGCAGTTCTTC. The variable domain in full, with the rest retrieved from reference TRBV19 and TRBJ2-1, is DGGITQSPKYLFRKEGQNVTLSCEQNLNHDAMYWYRQDPGQGLRLIYYSQIVNDFQKGDIAEGYSVSREKKESFPLTVTSAQKNPTAFYLCASSIPGQNNNEQFFGPGTRLTVL.

V and J are TRBV4-1 and TRBJ2-7; 12 nucleotides match TRBD2. CDR3 length equals 15 residues. The V segment lost 4 bases and the J segment 1 base; nucleotides outside the gene matches: 2. Germline V lookup: CDR1 MGHRA, CDR2 YSYEKL. CDR3 bases: TGCGCCAGCAGCCTCGGACTAGCGGGATCCTACGAGCAGTACTTC. It translates to CASSLGLAGSYEQYF.

V gene TRBV20-1 combines with J gene TRBJ2-7, with TRBD2 identical over 7 bases. V was clipped by 3 bases and J by 0 bases; unmatched bases: 5. From germline, CDR1 is DFQATT and CDR2 SNEGSKA (reference sequence). CDR3 length: 14 residues. CDR3 DNA: TGCAGTGCTAGGATCCGGACTAGCTCCTACGAGCAGTACTTC. Its protein is CSARIRTSSYEQYF.

This clonotype was seen many times. V and J are TRBV9 and TRBJ2-4; D is perhaps TRBD1 or TRBD2 (7 bases each). The CDR3 has 15 amino acids. CDR1 is SGDLS, CDR2 YYNGEE, per germline. With 4 bases removed from V and 6 bases from J, the gap between germline ends came to 17 bases. CDR3 nucleotides: TGTGCCAGCAGCCTCAGAACAGGGGAGGGAAACATTCAGTACTTC. It is translated as CASSLRTGEGNIQYF.

The rearrangement links TRBV6-1 to TRBJ2-1; 13 bases line up with TRBD2. V lost 5 bases to trimming and J lost 7 bases; unmatched junction nucleotides: 5. Germline CDR1 is MNHNS and CDR2 is SASEGT. This CDR3 spans 15 amino acids. CDR3 sequence reads: CASSSGTSGMNEQFF. CDR3 bases: TGTGCCAGCAGTTCCGGGACTAGCGGGATGAATGAGCAGTTCTTC.

This chain joins TRBV24-1 and TRBJ1-1, with TRBD1 matching over 8 bases. The CDR3 extends over 14 amino acids. Germline V gene data show CDR1 as KGHDR and CDR2 as SFDVKD. V lost 2 bases to trimming and J lost 10 bases; unmatched junction nucleotides: 8. CDR3 nucleotide sequence: TGTGCCACCAGTGATTCCAGGGGGCGGGCGGCAGCTTTCTTT. Amino acids: CATSDSRGRAAAFF.

Turning to this clonotype: Just one base apart from a much larger clone, this may be a read error. The chain joins TRBV20-1 to TRBJ2-7, with no clear D. V was clipped by 1 base and J by 2 bases, with 15 bases between them. This CDR3 is built from 15 residues. Germline CDR1 and CDR2: DFQATT and SNEGSKA (reference sequence). The CDR3 nucleotides read TGCAGTGCTAGAGCTCCTGAACGGGTCCCCTACGAGCAGTACTTC. Its translation: CSARAPERVPYEQYF.

A remark on this clonotype: A much more abundant neighbour one base away suggests this may be a read error. The V and J genes are TRBV5-4 and TRBJ2-5; possibly TRBD1 for D (7 bases). The CDR3 runs to 16 residues. Germline V lookup: CDR1 SGHNT, CDR2 YYREEE (reference sequence). The CDR3: CDSSPGVDRIQETQYF. CDR3 bases: TGCGACAGCAGCCCGGGGGTGGACAGGATCCAAGAGACCCAGTACTTC.

Comments on this clonotype: Relative to the germline gene, one junction end is altered; a read error may explain this. Written as DNA, the CDR3 is TGTGCTAGCACGGACAGCCAAACCGGGGCAGATACGCAGTATTTT. Its translation: CASTDSQTGADTQYF. This chain connects TRBV7-7 to TRBJ2-3, with a weak D call TRBD1 (6 bases). The CDR3 contains 15 residues. Germline V gene data show CDR1 as SSHAT and CDR2 as FNYEAQ (reference sequence).

CDR3 nucleotides: TGTGCCATAGAAGGAAACACCATATATTTT. Translated: CAIEGNTIYF. This chain uses TRBV28 with TRBJ1-3, with D uncertain. The V end was cut by 10 bases, the J end by 4 bases, with 5 bases between. Germline-derived CDR1 and CDR2 are MDHEN and SYDVKM. This CDR3 is built from 10 residues.

The chain carries TRBV6-5 and TRBJ1-3; TRBD1 agrees at 8 bases. V was pared by 6 bases and J by 6 bases, with 7 bases of the junction left unmatched. The germline gives CDR1 MNHEY, CDR2 SVGAGI. The CDR3 length is 14 residues. CDR3 in amino acids: CASRQTGDSNTIYF. CDR3 in DNA: TGTGCCAGCAGGCAGACAGGGGACTCAAACACCATATATTTT.

Ten or more counts support this clonotype. The V and J genes are TRBV19 and TRBJ2-7, with D perhaps TRBD1 or TRBD2 (6 bases each). This CDR3 is built from 17 residues. V dropped 3 bases and J dropped 6 bases, with 24 bases sitting between them. Germline V gives CDR1 LNHDA, CDR2 SQIVND (reference sequence). The CDR3 nucleotides read TGTGCCAGTAGTATTGGGGGGCTGACGCACCGCGGGGCCGAGCAGTACTTC. Protein product: CASSIGGLTHRGAEQYF.

This clonotype has ten or more counts. The chain joins TRBV3-1 to TRBJ2-1; D possibly matches TRBD1 or TRBD2 (5 bases each). The germline V gene encodes CDR1 LGHDT and CDR2 YNNKEL (reference sequence). V was clipped by 7 bases and J by 6 bases, with 16 bases between them. The CDR3 runs to 14 residues. The CDR3 sequence is CASKVTVGRNEQFF. The CDR3 nucleotides read TGTGCCAGCAAAGTTACCGTGGGACGCAATGAGCAGTTCTTC.

This clonotype was recorded many times. The gene calls are TRBV7-9 and TRBJ2-1; TRBD2 is a possible D gene (5 bases). The germline V and J ends were trimmed by 8 bases and 6 bases, with 14 bases remaining between them. Germline CDR1 SEHNR, CDR2 FQNEAQ (reference sequence). The CDR3 runs to 13 residues. CDR3 nucleotide sequence: TGTGCCAGCTGCCCCCCGGGATTCAATGAGCAGTTCTTC. Its protein is CASCPPGFNEQFF. Full variable domain (remainder filled in from reference TRBV7-9 and TRBJ2-1): DTGVSQNPRHKITKRGQNVTFRCDPISEHNRLYWYRQTLGQGPEFLTYFQNEAQLEKSRLLSDRFSAERPKGSFSTLEIQRTEQGDSAMYLCASCPPGFNEQFFGPGTRLTVL.